These 14 T cell receptor beta chains originate from one sample sequenced in a study of monozygotic twins with cystic fibrosis. Measured with immunoSEQ multiplex PCR; TCRdb has only the in-frame clones, and not every one. The repertoire holds more than 25,000 clones, with less than 95% as singletons. The sample comprised blood. The source is a girl aged 2 to 9 with cystic fibrosis.

The chain links TRBV23-1 to TRBJ2-3, with TRBD1 matching 10 bases. TRBV23-1 belongs to the ORF category, with a function that is uncertain. With 7 bases clipped from V and 2 bases from J, the junction kept 12 bases outside the gene matches. The CDR3 totals 17 residues. The CDR3: CASKLLPGQGITDTQYF. The CDR3 DNA follows: TGCGCCAGCAAGTTACTCCCGGGACAGGGGATCACAGATACGCAGTATTTT.

This chain links TRBV4-1 with TRBJ2-3; maybe TRBD2 (7 bases). CDR1 MGHRA and CDR2 YSYEKL come from the germline V gene. V gave up 4 bases and J gave up 6 bases, with 14 bases separating them. This CDR3 has 14 residues. The CDR3 spells CASSLGAGGDTQYF. The CDR3 bases are TGCGCCAGCAGCCTGGGGGCCGGGGGGGATACGCAGTATTTT.

There are a few counts of this clone. The V gene is TRBV7-2, the J gene TRBJ2-7; D may be TRBD1 (5 bases). This CDR3 comprises 15 residues. Germline CDR1 and CDR2: SGHTA and FQGNSA. V lost 0 bases and J 1 base, leaving 10 bases between the germline ends. This CDR3 is CASSLAGETSYEQYF. As DNA, the CDR3 is TGTGCCAGCAGCTTAGCAGGGGAAACATCCTACGAGCAGTACTTC.

The V call is TRBV4-1, the J call TRBJ2-3; TRBD2 is a possible D gene (7 bases). The germline V gene has CDR1 MGHRA and CDR2 YSYEKL. The CDR3 consists of 15 residues. Trimming pared 1 base from V and 5 bases from J, leaving 13 bases between. The CDR3 coding sequence is TGCGCCAGCAGCCAAGTTGCGGGGGCGGAAGATACGCAGTATTTT. This translates into CASSQVAGAEDTQYF.

The J gene is TRBJ1-4, the V gene TRBV7-2; D may be TRBD1 (6 bases). The ends were cut back, 3 bases at V and 8 bases at J, with 19 bases in the middle. The V gene's germline CDR1 is SGHTA and CDR2 FQGNSA. CDR3 size: 16 residues. CDR3 sequence reads: CASSFAGRGGDEKLFF. The DNA for the CDR3 is TGTGCCAGCAGCTTCGCGGGCAGGGGTGGGGACGAAAAACTGTTTTTT.

The CDR3 DNA follows: TGTGCCAGCAGTTTATCGGTCCATCAGCCCCAGCATTTT. Translation: CASSLSVHQPQHF. The chain employs TRBV27 and TRBJ1-5; D not resolved. Per germline, CDR1 MNHEY and CDR2 SMNVEV (reference sequence). There are 13 residues in the CDR3. V lost 0 bases and J lost 5, with 5 bases in between.

This clone was detected once. The chain links TRBV5-1 to TRBJ1-2; a possible D gene is TRBD1 (5 bases). Germline lookup yields CDR1 SGHRS and CDR2 YFSETQ. The germline V and J ends were trimmed by 1 base and 6 bases, with 19 bases remaining between them. The length of the CDR3 is 16 residues. The chain's CDR3 is CASSLPRGPQIDGYTF. In nucleotides, the CDR3 is TGCGCCAGCAGCTTGCCGCGGGGACCCCAGATTGATGGCTACACCTTC.

This clone was counted a single time. The V call is TRBV7-9, the J call TRBJ2-1; D might be TRBD1 (5 bases). The germline gives CDR1 SEHNR, CDR2 FQNEAQ (reference sequence). The CDR3 has 15 amino acids. V lost 1 base, J lost 6 bases, and 13 bases lay in between. The CDR3 sequence is CASSLGDSSVNEQFF. The CDR3 region has the DNA TGTGCCAGCAGCTTAGGAGACAGCTCGGTCAATGAGCAGTTCTTC.

This clone has only one observation. The gene calls are TRBV30 and TRBJ2-7, with TRBD1 as a possible D gene (6 bases). The length of the CDR3 is 12 residues. CDR1 is GTSNPN and CDR2 is SVGIG in the germline V gene (reference sequence). Between the trimmed V and J ends, which lost 2 bases and 3 bases, there was a span of 8 bases. CDR3 sequence: CAWSLGGYEQYF. For the CDR3, the DNA is TGTGCCTGGAGTTTAGGGGGCTACGAGCAGTACTTC.

The genes are TRBV6-1 and TRBJ1-6; no clear D. The CDR3 length is 16 residues. CDR1 and CDR2 (germline): MNHNS, SASEGT. The ends were cut back, 0 bases at V and 7 bases at J, with 13 bases in the middle. CDR3 DNA: TGTGCCAGCAGTGAAGCGCTAGGAGGGCTAAATTCACCCCTCCACTTT. This translates into CASSEALGGLNSPLHF.

This clone was recorded once. J is TRBJ2-7 and V is TRBV5-1; either TRBD1 or TRBD2 may supply D (5 bases each). CDR1 SGHRS and CDR2 YFSETQ come from the germline V gene. Trimming stripped 3 bases from V and 2 bases from J, with 15 bases between. The CDR3 has 15 amino acids. In DNA, the CDR3 is TGCGCCAGCAGCTGGGGGACGGTGGATACCTACGAGCAGTACTTC. Translating gives CASSWGTVDTYEQYF.

V and J are TRBV30 and TRBJ1-2; D uncertain. Germline V lookup: CDR1 GTSNPN, CDR2 SVGIG (reference sequence). V was clipped by 0 bases and J by 2 bases, with 7 bases between them. The CDR3 has 13 residues. This chain's CDR3 is CAWSVRVNYGYTF. The CDR3 nucleotides are TGTGCCTGGAGTGTACGGGTCAACTATGGCTACACCTTC.

The rearrangement joins TRBV20-1 to TRBJ2-5; D gene uncertain. V was trimmed by 7 bases and J by 7 bases, leaving 10 bases between them. Germline V CDR1 and CDR2: DFQATT, SNEGSKA (reference sequence). There are 10 residues in the CDR3. The CDR3 sequence is CSVGPRTQYF. The CDR3, as DNA: TGCAGTGTCGGGCCCCGGACCCAGTACTTC.

V and J are TRBV6-1 and TRBJ1-3, with 8 bases identical to TRBD1. Germline CDR1 and CDR2: MNHNS and SASEGT. The CDR3 covers 14 residues. Trimming at V came to 6 bases and at J to 2 bases, leaving 3 bases not matched to a gene. The CDR3 loop is CASRRRGPGNTIYF. CDR3 nucleotide sequence: TGTGCCAGCAGACGCAGGGGGCCTGGAAACACCATATATTTT.